This T cell receptor (beta chain) was identified during a study of blood T cell repertoires in COVID-19. Measured with immunoSEQ multiplex PCR; TCRdb has only the in-frame clones, and not every one. The sample gives around 330,000 clones, over 85% of which show up once; 2.6% is in the top ten. Looked up from germline, CDR1 is MNHEY and CDR2 is SMNVEV (reference sequence). V lost 8 bases to trimming and J lost 3 bases; unmatched junction nucleotides: 5. The CDR3 has 14 residues. Sequenced sample: PBMCs or T cells enriched from blood (not recorded which). The TCR sequence derives from a man in his 60s who had recovered from COVID-19. The chain combines TRBV27 with TRBJ2-3; 10 nucleotides agree with TRBD2. The DNA of the CDR3 is TGTGCCAGCCATAGCGGGGGGTCGACAGATACGCAGTATTTT. Amino acids: CASHSGGSTDTQYF.